The clone carrying this T cell receptor beta chain was counted ten times or more. The data were taken from a study of neurological immune-mediated disorders. Time point denoted: longitudinal time-point 3. Via MiXCR, TCRdb re-called the 5' RACE reads, giving one row per CDR3 protein. The profile covers 93,000 or so distinct CDR3 sequences, with approximately 11% appearing a single time and around 3.3% taken by the ten largest. From germline, CDR1 is SEHNR and CDR2 FQNEAQ (reference sequence). V lost 5 bases, J lost 4 bases, and 6 bases stayed unmatched. The CDR3 covers 15 residues. The source of this sequence is a female donor with HTLV-1-associated myelopathy (HAM/TSP). The chain has TRBV7-9 and TRBJ2-7; 12 nucleotides agree with TRBD2. The material sequenced was PBMCs. The CDR3 loop reads CASSPWTSGDYEQYF. Written as DNA, the CDR3 is TGTGCCAGCAGCCCCTGGACTAGCGGGGATTACGAGCAGTACTTC. Supplemented by reference TRBV7-9 and TRBJ2-7, the full variable domain reads DTGVSQNPRHKITKRGQNVTFRCDPISEHNRLYWYRQTLGQGPEFLTYFQNEAQLEKSRLLSDRFSAERPKGSFSTLEIQRTEQGDSAMYLCASSPWTSGDYEQYFGPGTRLTVT.